Detailed here is one TCR beta chain. Its antigen is unknown. Base qualities are not at hand, and no much larger clone is one base apart. The data were obtained in a study of technical replicates of blood from a handful of donors (dated by TCRdb to 2015 to 2018). Taken from the germline V gene, the CDR1 and CDR2 loops are ENHRY and SYGVKD. Its CDR3 holds 15 amino acids, cysteine through phenylalanine. Only the CDR3 region is kept as DNA, spanning 45 bases read in frame from base 1. V loses 10 bases, J loses 0 bases, and the germline ends lie 18 bases apart. Library method: the immunoSEQ multiplex PCR assay. The table was pulled from immuneACCESS by TCRdb, which kept in-frame rearrangements only. Such tables lose some clones; where checked, under half of the loss comes from unresolved V genes, and the rest has no known cause. The sample table shows around 76,000 clones, and more than 90% are seen once. Approximately 0.4% of the sample is held by the ten biggest clonotypes.

In this chain, TRBV10-3 is recombined with TRBJ1-1; the best D guess is TRBD1, with 6 bases matching. Sequencing was carried out using T cells isolated from PBMCs. The sequence derives from a human donor in good health. In nucleotide form, the sequence is TGTGCCACCGAAAGAGGGGGGGTAATGAACACTGAAGCTTTCTTT. The translation is CATERGGVMNTEAFF.